These 23 T cell receptor beta chains share one sample of origin, sequenced in a study of blood T cell repertoires in COVID-19 (dated by TCRdb to 2018 to 2020). Library preparation employed the immunoSEQ multiplex PCR assay. TCRdb carries this immuneACCESS record with in-frame sequences only. Its versions omit some clonotypes, under half of them owing to an unresolved V gene in the studies checked, with the rest unexplained. The sample table records some 330,000 clones; roughly 86% of these occur just once. 1.8% of the sample is in the top ten clones. The sample taken for sequencing was peripheral blood. These receptors were obtained from a woman in her twenties or thirties with COVID-19, enrolled during active disease.

The chain carries TRBV2 and TRBJ2-1; TRBD2 might be the D (6 bases). The V gene lost 6 bases and the J gene lost 7 bases, with 19 bases spanning the gap. CDR1 and CDR2 from the germline V gene are SNHLY and FYNNEI. The CDR3 is made up of 15 amino acids. The CDR3 reads CASSPGTSWGNEQFF. In DNA, the CDR3 is TGTGCCAGCAGCCCTGGGACTTCGTGGGGGAATGAGCAGTTCTTC.

The rearrangement links TRBV19 to TRBJ1-6; weak D call: TRBD1 (5 bases). The germline gives CDR1 LNHDA, CDR2 SQIVND (reference sequence). Trimming stripped 7 bases from V and 10 bases from J, with 20 bases between. The CDR3 is 15 residues long. In nucleotides, the CDR3 is TGTGCCAGTACCCCAGGGCGGCGGGGAGGGTCACCCCTCCACTTT. Translating it yields CASTPGRRGGSPLHF.

This chain uses TRBV9 with TRBJ2-1; maybe TRBD1 (6 bases). Germline V gene data show CDR1 as SGDLS and CDR2 as YYNGEE. The CDR3 extends over 12 amino acids. Trimming took off 4 bases at V and 9 bases at J, with 11 bases between the two ends. The CDR3 DNA reads TGTGCCAGCAGCCCGAGAGGGGGTGAGCAGTTCTTC. Encoded protein: CASSPRGGEQFF. Full variable domain (rest looked up from reference TRBV9 and TRBJ2-1): DSGVTQTPKHLITATGQRVTLRCSPRSGDLSVYWYQQSLDQGLQFLIQYYNGEERAKGNILERFSAQQFPDLHSELNLSSLELGDSALYFCASSPRGGEQFFGPGTRLTVL.

The chain joins TRBV24-1 to TRBJ2-3; 7 nucleotides match TRBD2. There are 16 residues in the CDR3. Germline-derived CDR1 and CDR2 are KGHDR and SFDVKD. The J segment lost 2 bases and the V segment lost 4 bases, leaving 8 bases of the junction unmatched. CDR3 DNA sequence: TGTGCCACCAGTGACCGCTCTAGCGGCCTCACAGATACGCAGTATTTT. The encoded protein is CATSDRSSGLTDTQYF.

The CDR3, as DNA: TGTGCCAGCAGCAGGGACAGGAAGGCTGAAGCTTTCTTT. Its translation: CASSRDRKAEAFF. V and J are TRBV7-9 and TRBJ1-1, with 8 bases identical to TRBD1. The CDR3 runs to 13 residues. Losses at the gene ends were 5 bases for V and 6 bases for J; bases not matched to a gene: 5. The germline V gene encodes CDR1 SEHNR and CDR2 FQNEAQ (reference sequence).

The chain employs TRBV10-2 and TRBJ2-5, with TRBD2 matching 7 bases. This CDR3 has 15 amino acids. Germline V gene lookup returns CDR1 WSHSY and CDR2 SAAADI. V dropped 1 base and J dropped 3; count of bases not matched to a gene: 5. CDR3 coding DNA: TGCGCCAGCAGTGAGTGGGCGGGGGTAGAAGAGACCCAGTACTTC. It codes for CASSEWAGVEETQYF.

The genes are TRBV28 and TRBJ1-5; 10 bases agree with TRBD1. Germline CDR1 and CDR2: MDHEN and SYDVKM. Trimming at V came to 6 bases and at J to 6 bases, leaving 8 bases not matched to a gene. The CDR3 loop spans 15 amino acids. The CDR3 loop is CASSPDRGHFQPQHF. The CDR3 DNA is TGTGCCAGCAGCCCTGACAGGGGGCACTTTCAGCCCCAGCATTTT.

This sequence joins TRBV28 and TRBJ1-2; no reliable D call. The CDR3 consists of 14 residues. Trimming pared 6 bases from V and 4 bases from J, leaving 15 bases between. The germline CDR1 and CDR2 sequences are MDHEN and SYDVKM. CDR3 sequence: CASSGRSPFYGYTF. The CDR3, as DNA: TGTGCCAGCAGCGGTCGCTCGCCTTTCTATGGCTACACCTTC.

This sequence joins TRBV12-3 or TRBV12-4 and TRBJ1-1; D might be TRBD1 (6 bases). Trimming cost V 5 bases and J 11 bases, with 15 bases left between them. The CDR3 is 12 residues long. CDR3 loop: CASSLAGVSAFF. The CDR3 region has the DNA TGTGCCAGCAGTCTCGCAGGGGTTTCCGCTTTCTTT.

This clone was found once. The V gene is TRBV2, the J gene TRBJ2-5, with TRBD2 identical over 12 bases. Germline CDR1 SNHLY, CDR2 FYNNEI. The CDR3 contains 17 residues. The trim removed 0 bases at V and 5 bases at J, leaving 7 bases unmatched. CDR3 protein: CASSEALRLAGGETQYF. The CDR3 nucleotides are TGTGCCAGCAGTGAAGCGCTTAGGCTAGCGGGGGGGGAGACCCAGTACTTC.

This clone was counted once. V is TRBV30 and J is TRBJ1-1; D is undetermined. V lost 5 bases and J 1 base, leaving 11 bases between the germline ends. Germline CDR1 is GTSNPN and CDR2 is SVGIG (reference sequence). The CDR3 runs to 13 residues. The CDR3 spells CAWDVQSNTEAFF. The CDR3 bases are TGTGCCTGGGACGTACAGTCGAACACTGAAGCTTTCTTT.

J is TRBJ2-1 and V is TRBV11-3; D might be TRBD2 (6 bases). Per the germline V gene, CDR1 is SGHNT and CDR2 is YENEEA. Trimming shortened V by 9 bases and J by 6 bases, and 12 bases separated the two germline ends. The CDR3 consists of 12 residues. The CDR3 is CASGTPPNEQFF. The CDR3 DNA sequence: TGTGCCAGTGGGACTCCTCCCAATGAGCAGTTCTTC.

The rearrangement uses TRBV5-1 and TRBJ2-1, with D perhaps TRBD2 (5 bases). Germline V gene sequence: CDR1 SGHRS, CDR2 YFSETQ. The V and J ends lost 4 bases and 8 bases respectively, with 13 bases between them. This CDR3 contains 13 residues. The DNA for the CDR3 is TGCGCCAGCAGCACCCCCACTAGGGATGAGCAGTTCTTC. This translates into CASSTPTRDEQFF. Together with reference TRBV5-1 and TRBJ2-1, the CDR3 gives the full variable domain: KAGVTQTPRYLIKTRGQQVTLSCSPISGHRSVSWYQQTPGQGLQFLFEYFSETQRNKGNFPGRFSGRQFSNSRSEMNVSTLELGDSALYLCASSTPTRDEQFFGPGTRLTVL.

The gene calls are TRBV7-9 and TRBJ2-3, with D possibly TRBD2 on 7 matching bases. Trimming cost V 6 bases and J 4 bases, with 26 bases left between them. The CDR3 runs to 18 residues. Per germline, CDR1 SEHNR and CDR2 FQNEAQ (reference sequence). The CDR3 spells CASRGAAGATRSADTQYF. CDR3 nucleotide sequence: TGTGCCAGCAGGGGGGCGGCGGGGGCCACGCGATCCGCAGATACGCAGTATTTT.

For the CDR3, the DNA is TGTGCCAGCAGCGCCGACTGGAGCTCTGGAAACACCATATATTTT. Its protein is CASSADWSSGNTIYF. The chain couples TRBV2 to TRBJ1-3; D gene ambiguous. Deletions cut 6 bases from V and 0 bases from J, with 12 bases between. Looked up from germline, CDR1 is SNHLY and CDR2 is FYNNEI. The CDR3 extends over 15 amino acids.

V is TRBV30 and J is TRBJ2-2; D is uncertain. V lost 4 bases to trimming and J lost 3 bases, with 6 bases between them. Germline lookup yields CDR1 GTSNPN and CDR2 SVGIG (reference sequence). This CDR3 comprises 12 residues. CDR3 protein: CAWTRDTGELFF. In DNA, the CDR3 is TGTGCCTGGACCCGTGACACCGGGGAGCTGTTTTTT.

The CDR3 DNA is TGTGCCAGCAGTAGGAACGGGGGACGCACAGATACGCAGTATTTT. Translation gives CASSRNGGRTDTQYF. V and J are TRBV6-5 and TRBJ2-3, with D possibly being TRBD2 (6 bases). The germline CDR1 and CDR2 sequences are MNHEY and SVGAGI. CDR3 size: 15 residues. V dropped 5 bases and J dropped 1 base, with 13 bases sitting between them.

This clone was counted between two and nine times. The chain uses TRBV5-5 and TRBJ2-3; TRBD1 matches at 9 bases. The CDR3 loop spans 16 amino acids. J was trimmed by 4 bases and V by 0 bases; bases with no gene match: 6. From germline, CDR1 is SGHKS and CDR2 YYEKEE (reference sequence). CDR3 nucleotides: TGTGCCAGCAGCTTGGAAGGACAGGGGCCCCCAGATACGCAGTATTTT. Translation: CASSLEGQGPPDTQYF. The whole variable domain, remainder taken from reference TRBV5-5 and TRBJ2-3, is DAGVTQSPTHLIKTRGQQVTLRCSPISGHKSVSWYQQVLGQGPQFIFQYYEKEERGRGNFPDRFSARQFPNYSSELNVNALLLGDSALYLCASSLEGQGPPDTQYFGPGTRLTVL.

This clone came up a few times. Different DNA sequences within this sample yield the same CDR3. The chain links TRBV3-1 (or the pseudogene TRBV3-2) to TRBJ1-4; D is unresolved. Per the germline V gene, CDR1 is LGHDT and CDR2 is YNNKEL (reference sequence). CDR3 length equals 14 residues. Trimming stripped 0 bases from V and 5 bases from J, with 7 bases between. The CDR3 DNA follows: TGTGCCAGCAGCCAAGAGGCGGGGAATGAAAAACTGTTTTTT. Its protein product is CASSQEAGNEKLFF.

The V call is TRBV28, the J call TRBJ1-4; D is possibly TRBD1 (5 bases). The germline V gene encodes CDR1 MDHEN and CDR2 SYDVKM. The CDR3 sequence is 14 residues long. V was shortened by 8 bases and J by 7 bases, with 17 bases between the two germline ends. CDR3 amino acids: CASLKRGMGEKLFF. The CDR3, as DNA: TGTGCCAGCTTGAAACGGGGGATGGGTGAAAAACTGTTTTTT. Variable domain in full (rest from reference TRBV28 and TRBJ1-4): DVKVTQSSRYLVKRTGEKVFLECVQDMDHENMFWYRQDPGLGLRLIYFSYDVKMKEKGDIPEGYSVSREKKERFSLILESASTNQTSMYLCASLKRGMGEKLFFGSGTQLSVL.

This clone was picked up one time. V and J are TRBV5-8 and TRBJ1-6; D gene unclear. CDR3 length: 17 amino acids. Germline V gene lookup returns CDR1 SGHTS and CDR2 YDEGEE. Trimming left V 0 bases short and J 8 bases short, with 18 bases between. CDR3 sequence: CASSLGVATPSDSPLHF. The CDR3 bases are TGTGCCAGCAGCTTGGGGGTAGCGACCCCTTCAGATTCACCCCTCCACTTT.

The J gene is TRBJ1-5, the V gene TRBV7-9, with D perhaps matching TRBD1 (5 bases). The V gene's germline CDR1 is SEHNR and CDR2 FQNEAQ (reference sequence). The CDR3 runs 15 residues. Trimming cost V 0 bases and J 3 bases, with 9 bases left between them. CDR3 region: CASSLAGGTNQPQHF. CDR3 DNA: TGTGCCAGCAGCTTAGCCGGGGGAACCAATCAGCCCCAGCATTTT.

The V and J genes are TRBV7-9 and TRBJ2-2; maybe TRBD1 (6 bases). V gave up 5 bases and J gave up 2 bases, with 12 bases separating them. CDR1 is SEHNR, CDR2 FQNEAQ, per germline (reference sequence). This CDR3 region has 15 residues. The CDR3 bases are TGTGCCAGCAGCCCCAAGGGGACAAACACCGGGGAGCTGTTTTTT. Translation gives CASSPKGTNTGELFF.